The following is a T cell receptor beta chain sequence with its context. It lacks a known antigen. No base quality information exists; no much larger clone differs at one position. Other DNA sequences of this sample code for an identical CDR3. One collaborating source in Seattle enrolled patients while the patients were actively infected and followed the patients over time throughout the course of disease. The collaborating institutions used their own protocols to collect whole blood in K2EDTA tubes. Collaborator samples were shipped for TCRbeta analysis as frozen whole blood, isolated PBMCs, or DNA extracted from either sample type. CDR1 and CDR2 (SGHRS, YFSETQ) derive from the germline V gene. The CDR3 starts with the cysteine, ends with the phenylalanine, and has 14 residues. The DNA shown is the 42-base CDR3, in frame from base 1. V is pruned by 2 bases and J by 8 bases, leaving 4 bases of the junction without a gene match.

The immunoSEQ Assay, a bias-controlled multiplex PCR, was used to amplify TCRbeta CDR3 regions from genomic DNA. On the authors' methods: Nucleated cell counts per sample were estimated from amplification of reference gene primers within the assay. Sequence reads were collapsed and filtered to measure the absolute abundance of every unique TCRbeta CDR3 rearrangement. For each sample, productive Simpson clonality was calculated by taking the square root of Simpson's diversity index across productive rearrangements. Here the immuneACCESS table is served through TCRdb, limited to in-frame sequences with V and J called. Missing clones are a known gap in these copies; in checked studies unresolved V genes cover under half, and the rest lacks a known reason. V and J calls and clone size are copied from that table; D and trimming were computed from the DNA. The sample table contains 200,000 to 250,000 clones; only one count was recorded for 86% of them. The ten largest clonotypes hold about 10% of the sample.

The data derive from a study of blood T cell repertoires in COVID-19 (dated by TCRdb to 2019 to 2021). For the study in its entirety: Samples covering the acute and convalescent phases of COVID-19 were provided by collaborators in the United States, Italy and Spain. The prospective study material was composed of cDNA or gDNA derived from T cells, B-cell-depleted T cells, or PBMCs. Deeply sampled blood TCRbeta repertoires from subjects exposed to, actively infected with, or recovered from COVID-19 were included in the dataset. The repertoires were made available in a free public database intended to serve as a resource for research on the immune response to SARS-CoV-2. Samples came from the ongoing ImmuneRACE study (first 160 participants) plus 1,254 subjects from 6 global collaborators. Nearly every sample came with metadata listing a de-identified subject ID, COVID-19 status, age in years and sex. Where HLA class I and class II types were available, the types were taken from metadata supplied by the sample provider, not from assay-based typing.

Results the study describes overall, beyond this receptor: The amount of clinical and demographic metadata varied by source and participant and was provided uncurated.

Sequenced sample: peripheral blood. The receptor comes from a woman in her forties or fifties with COVID-19, enrolled during active disease. In this chain, TRBV5-1 is recombined with TRBJ1-2; 12 middle bases align to TRBD1. DNA sequence: TGCGCCAGCAGCTTAGCCGGGACAGGGGGCGGCTACACCTTC. Translation gives CASSLAGTGGGYTF.